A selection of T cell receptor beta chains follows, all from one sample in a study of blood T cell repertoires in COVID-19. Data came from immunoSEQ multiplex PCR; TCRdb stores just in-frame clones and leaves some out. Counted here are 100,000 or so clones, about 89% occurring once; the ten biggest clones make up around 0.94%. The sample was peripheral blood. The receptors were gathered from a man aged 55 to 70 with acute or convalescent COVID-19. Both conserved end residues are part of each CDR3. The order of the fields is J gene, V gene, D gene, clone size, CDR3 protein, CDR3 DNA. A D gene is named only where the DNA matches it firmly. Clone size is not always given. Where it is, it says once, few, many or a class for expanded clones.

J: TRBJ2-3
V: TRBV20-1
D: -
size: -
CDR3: CSARRTDTQYF
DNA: TGCAGTGCCCGTAGAACAGATACGCAGTATTTT

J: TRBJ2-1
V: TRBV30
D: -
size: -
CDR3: CAWTAGPLDNEQFF
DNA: TGTGCCTGGACTGCAGGCCCCCTCGACAATGAGCAGTTCTTC

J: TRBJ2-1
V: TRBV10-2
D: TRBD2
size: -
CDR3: CASSEIAGAWNEQFF
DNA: TGCGCCAGCAGTGAAATAGCGGGAGCTTGGAATGAGCAGTTCTTC

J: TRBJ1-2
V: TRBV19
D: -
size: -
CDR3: CASSIDPGIYGYTF
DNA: TGTGCCAGTAGTATAGATCCGGGGATCTATGGCTACACCTTC

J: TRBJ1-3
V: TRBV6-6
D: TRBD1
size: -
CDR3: CASSYSQGGRGNTIYF
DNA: TGTGCCAGCAGTTACTCCCAGGGGGGTAGAGGAAACACCATATATTTT

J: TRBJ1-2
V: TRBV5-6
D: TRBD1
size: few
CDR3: CASSLAAGQGVNGYTF
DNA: TGTGCCAGCAGCTTGGCCGCCGGACAGGGGGTTAATGGCTACACCTTC

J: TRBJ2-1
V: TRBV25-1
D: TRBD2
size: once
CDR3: CASSPNRGTSGSHEQFF
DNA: TGTGCCAGCAGCCCGAATAGAGGAACTAGCGGGAGCCATGAGCAGTTCTTC

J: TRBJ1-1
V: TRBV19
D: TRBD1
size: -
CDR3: CASSTGQGWTEAFF
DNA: TGTGCCAGTAGTACCGGACAGGGATGGACTGAAGCTTTCTTT

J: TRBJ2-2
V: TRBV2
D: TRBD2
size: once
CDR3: CASSAGLAGGLAGELFF
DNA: TGTGCCAGCAGTGCCGGTCTAGCGGGAGGATTAGCCGGGGAGCTGTTTTTT

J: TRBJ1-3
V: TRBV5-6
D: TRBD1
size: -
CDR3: CASSLTGIGNTIYF
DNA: TGTGCCAGCAGCCTGACAGGGATAGGAAACACCATATATTTT

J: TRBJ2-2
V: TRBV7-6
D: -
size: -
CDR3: CASSLAFTFSGELFF
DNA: TGTGCCAGCAGCTTAGCTTTCACTTTCTCCGGGGAGCTGTTTTTT

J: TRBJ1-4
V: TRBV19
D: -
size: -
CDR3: CASSIARGEKLFF
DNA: TGTGCCAGTAGTATAGCGCGGGGGGAAAAACTGTTTTTT

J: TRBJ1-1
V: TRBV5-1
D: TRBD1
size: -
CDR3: CASSQDRVNTEAFF
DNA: TGCGCCAGCAGCCAGGACAGGGTTAACACTGAAGCTTTCTTT

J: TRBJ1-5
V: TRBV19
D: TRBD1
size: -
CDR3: CASRPGTGMDSNQPQHF
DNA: TGTGCCAGTAGACCCGGGACAGGGATGGATAGCAATCAGCCCCAGCATTTT

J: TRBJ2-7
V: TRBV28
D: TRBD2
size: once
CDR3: CASVKLSGSGYNEQYF
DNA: TGTGCCAGCGTAAAACTTAGCGGGAGCGGTTATAACGAGCAGTACTTC

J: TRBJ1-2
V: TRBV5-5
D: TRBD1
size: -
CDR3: CASLPGQGVYGYTF
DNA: TGTGCCAGTCTCCCGGGACAGGGTGTCTATGGCTACACCTTC

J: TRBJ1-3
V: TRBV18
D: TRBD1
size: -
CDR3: CASSLGQAYSGNTIYF
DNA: TGTGCCAGCTCGCTCGGACAGGCCTACTCTGGAAACACCATATATTTT

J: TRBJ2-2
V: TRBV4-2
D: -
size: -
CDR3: CASSQVSDTGELFF
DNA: TGTGCCAGCAGCCAAGTCTCCGACACCGGGGAGCTGTTTTTT

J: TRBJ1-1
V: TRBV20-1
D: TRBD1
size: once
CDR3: CSASRQGLHTEAFF
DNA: TGCAGTGCTAGTCGACAGGGTCTTCACACTGAAGCTTTCTTT

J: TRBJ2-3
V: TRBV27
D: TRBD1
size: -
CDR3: CASSTGTGFFTDTQYF
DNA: TGTGCCAGCAGTACCGGGACAGGGTTTTTCACAGATACGCAGTATTTT

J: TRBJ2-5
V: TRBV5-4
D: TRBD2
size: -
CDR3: CASSLIAGETQYF
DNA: TGTGCCAGCAGTTTAATAGCGGGAGAGACCCAGTACTTC

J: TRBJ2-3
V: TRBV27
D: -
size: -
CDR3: CASSLWGETDTQYF
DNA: TGTGCCAGCAGTTTATGGGGCGAAACAGATACGCAGTATTTT

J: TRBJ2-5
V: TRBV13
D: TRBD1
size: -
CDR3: CASSRGQGMETQYF
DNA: TGTGCCAGCAGCAGGGGACAGGGGATGGAGACCCAGTACTTC

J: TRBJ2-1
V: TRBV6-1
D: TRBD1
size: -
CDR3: CASSENRQGVNNEQFF
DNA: TGTGCCAGCAGTGAAAACAGACAGGGTGTAAACAATGAGCAGTTCTTC

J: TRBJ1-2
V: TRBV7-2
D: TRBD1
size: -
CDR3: CASSPTRQGGGYTF
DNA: TGTGCCAGCAGCCCAACTCGACAGGGAGGCGGCTACACCTTC

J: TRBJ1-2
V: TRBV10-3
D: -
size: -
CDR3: CAISGSREGNLLGYTF
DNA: TGTGCCATCAGTGGAAGTCGCGAGGGTAACCTATTGGGCTACACCTTC

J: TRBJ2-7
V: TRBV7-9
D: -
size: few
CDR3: CASSLYPREQYF
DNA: TGTGCCAGCAGCTTATACCCGCGCGAGCAGTACTTC

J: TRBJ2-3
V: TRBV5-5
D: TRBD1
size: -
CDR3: CASSTGTATDTQYF
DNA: TGTGCCAGCAGCACCGGGACAGCCACCGATACGCAGTATTTT

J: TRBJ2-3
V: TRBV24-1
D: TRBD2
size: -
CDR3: CATSDLTSGTSGSISTDTQYF
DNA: TGTGCCACCAGTGATTTGACCTCCGGGACTAGCGGAAGTATTAGCACAGATACGCAGTATTTT

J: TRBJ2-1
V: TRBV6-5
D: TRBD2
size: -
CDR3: CASTVLAGAYNEQFF
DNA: TGTGCCAGCACGGTCCTAGCGGGAGCGTACAATGAGCAGTTCTTC

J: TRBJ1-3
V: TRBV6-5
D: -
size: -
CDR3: CASSYPRGSGNTIYF
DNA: TGTGCCAGCAGTTACCCCAGGGGATCTGGAAACACCATATATTTT

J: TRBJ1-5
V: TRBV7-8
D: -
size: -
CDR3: CASRDNRGNQPQHF
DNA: TGTGCCAGCAGAGACAACAGGGGCAATCAGCCCCAGCATTTT